One and the same sample provided the 19 T cell receptor beta chains below, sequenced in a study of blood T cell repertoires in COVID-19. Measured with immunoSEQ multiplex PCR; TCRdb has only the in-frame clones, and not every one. The profile shows 85,000 to 130,000 clones, around 85% of them singletons. The sequenced sample was peripheral blood. These receptor sequences come from a woman of 80 years or more with active or convalescent COVID-19.

The chain couples TRBV18 to TRBJ1-1, with 9 bases aligning to TRBD1. This CDR3 is 15 amino acids long. Germline-derived CDR1 and CDR2 are KGHSH and LQKENI. The trim removed 3 bases at V and 4 bases at J, leaving 6 bases unmatched. The CDR3 DNA is TGTGCCAGCTCACCGGGGACAGGGCGGTTCACTGAAGCTTTCTTT. It encodes CASSPGTGRFTEAFF.

The V and J genes are TRBV18 and TRBJ2-7, with 8 bases aligning to TRBD2. J gave up 5 bases and V 6 bases, and 12 bases lay outside the gene matches. Germline lookup yields CDR1 KGHSH and CDR2 LQKENI. CDR3 length equals 15 residues. The CDR3 region has the DNA TGTGCCAGCTCCTCCTCCGATAGCGGGACCCACGAGCAGTACTTC. Translating it yields CASSSSDSGTHEQYF.

This sequence joins TRBV15 and TRBJ1-2; D is ambiguous. This CDR3 is built from 13 residues. The germline gives CDR1 LNHNV, CDR2 YYDKDF (reference sequence). Deletions cut 0 bases from V and 7 bases from J, with 9 bases between. The DNA of the CDR3 is TGTGCCACCAGCAGAGAACGCGGGTTTGGCTACACCTTC. Protein product: CATSRERGFGYTF.

V usage is TRBV30 and J usage is TRBJ2-7; D is unresolved. V gave up 0 bases and J gave up 6 bases, with 21 bases separating them. CDR3 size: 16 residues. CDR1 and CDR2 from the germline V gene are GTSNPN and SVGIG (reference sequence). The CDR3 nucleotides are TGTGCCTGGAGTGTAGTCCCACCTCCTACGGGTGGCGAGCAGTACTTC. Protein product: CAWSVVPPPTGGEQYF. The variable domain in full, with the rest retrieved from reference TRBV30 and TRBJ2-7, is SQTIHQWPATLVQPVGSPLSLECTVEGTSNPNLYWYRQAAGRGLQLLFYSVGIGQISSEVPQNLSASRPQDRQFILSSKKLLLSDSGFYLCAWSVVPPPTGGEQYFGPGTRLTVT.

This clone was recorded only once. The genes are TRBV5-4 and TRBJ1-3; 7 bases agree with TRBD1. Looked up from germline, CDR1 is SGHNT and CDR2 is YYREEE (reference sequence). The trim removed 0 bases at V and 4 bases at J, leaving 4 bases unmatched. The CDR3 covers 15 residues. The DNA for the CDR3 is TGTGCCAGCAGCTTGGAGACAGGGTTCGGAAACACCATATATTTT. Its translation: CASSLETGFGNTIYF.

CDR3 residues: CASRTGGFSPLHF. DNA of the CDR3: TGTGCCAGTCGGACAGGGGGCTTTTCACCCCTCCACTTT. The V gene is TRBV6-5, the J gene TRBJ1-6; 11 nucleotides match TRBD1. V was clipped by 9 bases and J by 9 bases; unmatched bases: 4. Per germline, CDR1 MNHEY and CDR2 SVGAGI. CDR3 length: 13 amino acids.

The rearrangement links TRBV10-1 to TRBJ2-3, with 11 bases lining up with TRBD2. V dropped 4 bases and J dropped 3; count of bases not matched to a gene: 9. This CDR3 has 17 amino acids. Germline-derived CDR1 and CDR2 are WNHNN and SYGVQD (reference sequence). CDR3 nucleotides: TGCGCCAGCAGTGCGACTAGCGGGACCCAAGGGACAGATACGCAGTATTTT. Its protein product is CASSATSGTQGTDTQYF.

The chain is built from TRBV3-1 (or the pseudogene TRBV3-2) and TRBJ2-2, with D perhaps matching TRBD1 (7 bases). V lost 7 bases to trimming and J lost 5 bases, with 11 bases between them. This CDR3 region has 13 residues. Germline CDR1 and CDR2: LGHDT and YNNKEL (reference sequence). CDR3: CASTQGGTGELFF. CDR3 nucleotides: TGTGCCAGCACGCAGGGGGGAACCGGGGAGCTGTTTTTT.

The DNA of the CDR3 is TGTGCCAGTAGTATGGGCCACACAGATACGCAGTATTTT. Translated, it gives CASSMGHTDTQYF. The chain joins TRBV19 to TRBJ2-3; D call uncertain. The V end lost 3 bases, the J end lost 2 bases, and 6 bases lay between the germline ends. This CDR3 comprises 13 residues. From germline, CDR1 is LNHDA and CDR2 SQIVND (reference sequence).

Here the CDR3 DNA reads TGTGCCAGCAGCCCGGGACAGTCCTATAATTCACCCCTCCACTTT. This encodes CASSPGQSYNSPLHF. V usage is TRBV7-3 and J usage is TRBJ1-6; 7 nucleotides match TRBD1. The CDR3 length is 15 residues. Germline CDR1 SGHTA, CDR2 FQGTGA. V was pared by 5 bases and J by 1 base, with 2 bases of the junction left unmatched.

This clone was detected once. The chain links TRBV30 to TRBJ1-2, with 10 bases identical to TRBD1. Germline V gives CDR1 GTSNPN, CDR2 SVGIG (reference sequence). The CDR3 totals 14 residues. Trimming cost V 4 bases and J 2 bases; bases outside gene matches: 4. In nucleotides, the CDR3 is TGTGCCTGGACCTCGGGACAGGGGAACTATGGCTACACCTTC. Its translation: CAWTSGQGNYGYTF.

Ten or more counts support this clone. This chain connects TRBV10-3 to TRBJ1-4, with D possibly being TRBD1 (5 bases). Germline CDR1 is ENHRY and CDR2 is SYGVKD. Trimming cost V 4 bases and J 7 bases, with 13 bases left between them. CDR3 length: 14 residues. CDR3 bases: TGTGCCATCAGTGGGAGCAGGGATCGTGAAAAACTGTTTTTT. Its protein product is CAISGSRDREKLFF.

The V and J genes are TRBV9 and TRBJ2-1; TRBD1 agrees at 9 bases. Germline CDR1 SGDLS, CDR2 YYNGEE. Germline trimming cut 4 bases from V and 9 bases from J; bases unmatched to any gene: 8. This CDR3 is built from 14 residues. The CDR3 DNA sequence: TGTGCCAGCAGCATACGGGACAGGGCGATTGAGCAGTTCTTC. This codes for CASSIRDRAIEQFF.

The chain uses TRBV27 and TRBJ2-1; 7 bases align to TRBD1. The CDR3 covers 12 residues. Germline assignment: CDR1 MNHEY and CDR2 SMNVEV (reference sequence). V gave up 6 bases and J gave up 6 bases; unmatched junction bases: 2. The DNA of the CDR3 is TGTGCCAGCAGCCACAGGGGCAATGAGCAGTTCTTC. It translates to CASSHRGNEQFF.

The chain carries TRBV27 and TRBJ2-7; perhaps TRBD1 as D (6 bases). This CDR3 region has 15 residues. Looked up from germline, CDR1 is MNHEY and CDR2 is SMNVEV (reference sequence). The V and J ends lost 0 bases and 0 bases respectively, with 9 bases between them. The CDR3 spells CASSLSWTVSYEQYF. CDR3 bases: TGTGCCAGCAGTTTATCTTGGACAGTCTCCTACGAGCAGTACTTC.

This clone has more than one count but fewer than ten. This rearrangement joins TRBV9 to TRBJ1-1; 7 bases fit TRBD1. Looked up from germline, CDR1 is SGDLS and CDR2 is YYNGEE. Germline trimming cut 4 bases from V and 6 bases from J; bases unmatched to any gene: 3. The CDR3 runs to 12 residues. In DNA, the CDR3 is TGTGCCAGCAGCAGACAGGGCGCTGAAGCTTTCTTT. Translation: CASSRQGAEAFF.

The chain employs TRBV5-1 and TRBJ2-5, with D possibly TRBD1 on 6 matching bases. The CDR3 is 15 amino acids. The V end was cut by 1 base, the J end by 2 bases, with 12 bases between. CDR1 and CDR2 (germline): SGHRS, YFSETQ. DNA of the CDR3: TGCGCCAGCAGCTTGACAGGGTCTGGGCAAGAGACCCAGTACTTC. It is translated as CASSLTGSGQETQYF.

The genes are TRBV6-5 and TRBJ2-5; the D is unclear. Germline V gene lookup returns CDR1 MNHEY and CDR2 SVGAGI. V lost 10 bases and J 0 bases, leaving 18 bases between the germline ends. This CDR3 spans 15 amino acids. CDR3 bases: TGTGCCACAGGTCCTCTTGGTCCGTACCAAGAGACCCAGTACTTC. Encoded protein: CATGPLGPYQETQYF.

The chain couples TRBV12-3 or TRBV12-4 to TRBJ1-5, with a weak D call TRBD1 (5 bases). V was shortened by 5 bases and J by 9 bases, with 14 bases between the two germline ends. The CDR3 extends over 13 amino acids. The CDR3 DNA sequence: TGTGCCAGCAGTCCGCTGGAAAGGGGGCCCCAGCATTTT. Encoded protein: CASSPLERGPQHF.